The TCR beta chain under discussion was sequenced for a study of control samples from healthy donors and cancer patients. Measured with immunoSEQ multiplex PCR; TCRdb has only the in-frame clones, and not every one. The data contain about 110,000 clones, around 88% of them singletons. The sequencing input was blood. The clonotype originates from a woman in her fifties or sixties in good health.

The chain's CDR3 is CASSSPWPGRYGYTF. CDR3 DNA sequence: TGTGCCAGCAGTTCTCCTTGGCCGGGCCGGTATGGCTACACCTTC. The rearrangement uses TRBV6-5 and TRBJ1-2; the D is unclear. Between the trimmed V and J ends, which lost 4 bases and 5 bases, there was a span of 17 bases. Germline lookup yields CDR1 MNHEY and CDR2 SVGAGI. This CDR3 spans 15 amino acids.